This TCR beta chain derives from a study of shared clonotypes between healthy human individuals. Looked up from germline, CDR1 is SQVTM and CDR2 is ANQGSEA. V was cut by 5 bases and J by 5 bases, with 18 bases left in between. The CDR3 covers 14 residues. Replicate PCRs run on sorted subsets employed roughly 180 ng DNA, roughly 30,000 T cell genomes. Assay used: immunoSEQ multiplex PCR; TCRdb lists only in-frame clones, some missing. The sample has some 2,000,000 clones, about 95% seen once; the top ten hold 0.9% to 1.4%. Only CD45RO-negative cells positively selected for CCR7 counted as naive CD8 cells, so terminally differentiated effector memory CD45RA+ cells were excluded. On this clone itself: Its antigen is currently unknown.

Study results and caveats: Shared clonotypes: about 5.3% naive CD4, about 4% naive CD8, 2% to 2.5% memory CD4, under 0.5% memory CD8.

V usage is TRBV29-1 and J usage is TRBJ2-5, with D possibly matching TRBD2 (7 bases). The sample was naive CD8+ T cells sorted from blood. The receptor comes from a man younger than 35 in good health. In DNA, the CDR3 is TGCAGCGTTAGCGGGGACACTGTATGGGAGACCCAGTACTTC. Protein product: CSVSGDTVWETQYF. Full variable domain (remainder filled in from reference TRBV29-1 and TRBJ2-5): SAVISQKPSRDICQRGTSLTIQCQVDSQVTMMFWYRQQPGQSLTLIATANQGSEATYESGFVIDKFPISRPNLTFSTLTVSNMSPEDSSIYLCSVSGDTVWETQYFGPGTRLLVL.